These 8 T cell receptor beta chains were sequenced from one sample in a study of blood T cell repertoires in COVID-19. Sequencing was performed with immunoSEQ multiplex PCR; in TCRdb, only in-frame clones are kept and a portion is missing. The sample carries some 120,000 clones, roughly 79% recorded once. Sample: peripheral blood. Receptors were obtained from a human donor in a cohort sampled during active COVID-19.

V usage is TRBV27 and J usage is TRBJ1-5, with D possibly matching TRBD1 (5 bases). Per the germline V gene, CDR1 is MNHEY and CDR2 is SMNVEV (reference sequence). The CDR3 is made up of 13 amino acids. The ends were cut back, 3 bases at V and 7 bases at J, with 10 bases in the middle. The DNA for the CDR3 is TGTGCCAGCAGTTTCGGGGGATTCCAGCCCCAGCATTTT. Protein sequence: CASSFGGFQPQHF.

CDR3 protein: CASSQRTGFEKLFF. CDR3 nucleotides: TGCGCCAGCAGCCAGAGGACAGGGTTTGAAAAACTGTTTTTT. The chain employs TRBV4-3 and TRBJ1-4; 8 bases line up with TRBD1. This CDR3 spans 14 amino acids. With V trimmed by 3 bases and J by 7 bases, 4 bases remained unmatched. Germline V CDR1 and CDR2: LGHNA, YSLEER.

The rearrangement uses TRBV7-9 and TRBJ2-5; 7 nucleotides line up with TRBD1. The V gene end was trimmed by 5 bases and the J gene end by 3 bases; junction bases not matched to a gene: 6. CDR1 is SEHNR and CDR2 is FQNEAQ in the germline V gene (reference sequence). The CDR3 loop spans 14 amino acids. For the CDR3, the DNA is TGTGCCAGCAGCCTTGACAGGGATGAAGAGACCCAGTACTTC. Residues: CASSLDRDEETQYF.

The V call is TRBV11-3, the J call TRBJ1-2; 9 bases map to TRBD1. The CDR3 runs to 14 residues. Germline assignment: CDR1 SGHNT and CDR2 YENEEA. V lost 5 bases to trimming and J lost 7 bases; unmatched junction nucleotides: 8. DNA for the CDR3: TGTGCCAGCAGCCTACAGACGGACAGGGGTGGCTACACCTTC. Translation: CASSLQTDRGGYTF.

This rearrangement joins TRBV11-2 to TRBJ2-2; the D is unclear. Trimming took off 2 bases at V and 0 bases at J, with 7 bases between the two ends. The CDR3 is 15 amino acids. The germline gives CDR1 SGHAT, CDR2 FQNNGV. The CDR3 protein is CASSLSVPNTGELFF. The DNA of the CDR3 is TGTGCCAGCAGCTTATCGGTACCGAACACCGGGGAGCTGTTTTTT. The whole variable domain, filled in from reference TRBV11-2 and TRBJ2-2, reads EAGVAQSPRYKIIEKRQSVAFWCNPISGHATLYWYQQILGQGPKLLIQFQNNGVVDDSQLPKDRFSAERLKGVDSTLKIQPAKLEDSAVYLCASSLSVPNTGELFFGEGSRLTVL.

V usage is TRBV2 and J usage is TRBJ2-5, with TRBD1 as a possible D gene (6 bases). V shed 1 base and J shed 5 bases, with 11 bases lying between them. Germline loops: CDR1 SNHLY, CDR2 FYNNEI. The CDR3 is made up of 14 amino acids. CDR3 in DNA: TGTGCCAGCAGTGAAGGATGGGGGCCGGAGACCCAGTACTTC. It yields the protein CASSEGWGPETQYF.

V gene TRBV7-2 combines with J gene TRBJ2-1; D possibly corresponds to TRBD2 (6 bases). Germline V gene lookup returns CDR1 SGHTA and CDR2 FQGNSA. Deletions cut 5 bases from V and 6 bases from J, with 14 bases between. This CDR3 is built from 14 residues. The CDR3 DNA reads TGTGCCAGCAGCCTGGACTATTTTCGCAATGAGCAGTTCTTC. Translated: CASSLDYFRNEQFF.

This chain uses TRBV19 with TRBJ2-7; D may be TRBD2 (6 bases). Trimming took 3 bases from V and 2 from J, leaving 14 bases between them. This CDR3 has 15 residues. Germline V lookup: CDR1 LNHDA, CDR2 SQIVND (reference sequence). Here the CDR3 reads CASSIRDTGAYEQYF. The CDR3 DNA sequence: TGTGCCAGTAGTATCCGAGACACGGGGGCCTACGAGCAGTACTTC.